A single sample gave rise to the 15 T cell receptor beta chains below, sequenced in a study of TIL therapy for anti-PD-1-resistant metastatic lung cancer. Documented time point: pre-treatment sample, taken before nivolumab and TIL therapy. Sequencing used immunoSEQ v3. Profiling relied on immunoSEQ multiplex PCR, and the TCRdb table lists in-frame clones only, not all of them. The sample has more than 55,000 clones; roughly 77% are singletons. The sample here was blood, taken at baseline. The receptors shown here come from a person aged 25-79 years with non-small cell lung cancer.

The V call is TRBV5-1, the J call TRBJ2-1; D remains unclear. There are 18 residues in the CDR3. Germline V CDR1 and CDR2: SGHRS, YFSETQ. V was shortened by 3 bases and J by 0 bases, with 19 bases between the two germline ends. The CDR3 DNA reads TGCGCCAGCAGCTCATCGTTGGGTCGGACCTCCTCCTACAATGAGCAGTTCTTC. Amino acid sequence: CASSSSLGRTSSYNEQFF. The full variable domain, with the rest looked up from reference TRBV5-1 and TRBJ2-1, is KAGVTQTPRYLIKTRGQQVTLSCSPISGHRSVSWYQQTPGQGLQFLFEYFSETQRNKGNFPGRFSGRQFSNSRSEMNVSTLELGDSALYLCASSSSLGRTSSYNEQFFGPGTRLTVL.

The V and J genes are TRBV12-5 and TRBJ2-1, with TRBD1 as a possible D gene (5 bases). V was cut by 8 bases and J by 2 bases, with 13 bases left in between. The germline V gene encodes CDR1 LGHNT and CDR2 FRNRAP. This CDR3 has 14 amino acids. The CDR3: CASRAAGTYNEQFF. The CDR3 nucleotides read TGTGCTAGTAGGGCGGCAGGGACCTACAATGAGCAGTTCTTC.

The chain is built from TRBV5-4 and TRBJ2-6; possible D gene TRBD1, 5 bases. Germline-derived CDR1 and CDR2 are SGHNT and YYREEE (reference sequence). The CDR3 sequence is 14 residues long. V lost 5 bases to trimming and J lost 0 bases, with 6 bases between them. CDR3 in amino acids: CASRDNSGANVLTF. CDR3 DNA sequence: TGTGCCAGCAGGGACAACTCTGGGGCCAACGTCCTGACTTTC.

There are a few counts of this clone. V and J are TRBV28 and TRBJ2-7; the D gene is possibly TRBD1 (5 bases). This CDR3 is built from 14 residues. V shed 4 bases and J shed 5 bases, with 15 bases lying between them. Germline V gene sequence: CDR1 MDHEN, CDR2 SYDVKM. CDR3 amino acids: CASSSVYRSNEQYF. The DNA for the CDR3 is TGTGCCAGCAGTTCAGTGTACAGGTCGAACGAGCAGTACTTC.

The V call is TRBV28, the J call TRBJ1-5; 7 bases match TRBD1. Per the germline V gene, CDR1 is MDHEN and CDR2 is SYDVKM. The CDR3 is 18 residues long. The J segment lost 0 bases and the V segment lost 4 bases, leaving 12 bases of the junction unmatched. The CDR3 spells CASSSSGTVADSNQPQHF. DNA for the CDR3: TGTGCCAGCAGTTCATCCGGGACAGTAGCCGATAGCAATCAGCCCCAGCATTTT.

The chain is built from TRBV3-1 (or the pseudogene TRBV3-2) and TRBJ1-2; 9 bases fit TRBD1. The CDR3 is 14 amino acids. The junction had 1 base not matched to a gene; V was cut back by 1 base and J by 4 bases. Germline V gene data show CDR1 as LGHDT and CDR2 as YNNKEL (reference sequence). The CDR3 DNA reads as TGTGCCAGCAGCCAAGGGGGACAGGGCTATGGCTACACCTTC. Translating it yields CASSQGGQGYGYTF.

This rearrangement joins TRBV28 to TRBJ1-5; weak D call: TRBD1 (5 bases). The CDR3 loop spans 16 amino acids. Germline lookup yields CDR1 MDHEN and CDR2 SYDVKM. The V and J ends lost 3 bases and 4 bases respectively, with 16 bases between them. The CDR3 coding sequence is TGTGCCAGCAGTTTGATCAGGGCAGGTGGAAATCAGCCCCAGCATTTT. Its protein is CASSLIRAGGNQPQHF.

This clone was counted a single time. The chain has TRBV7-2 and TRBJ1-4; D is unresolved. The ends were cut back, 5 bases at V and 8 bases at J, with 18 bases in the middle. This CDR3 has 15 residues. Germline lookup yields CDR1 SGHTA and CDR2 FQGNSA. The DNA of the CDR3 is TGTGCCAGCAGCCTACGCCCCCGGGCGAGAGAAAAACTGTTTTTT. This gives the protein CASSLRPRAREKLFF.

The sample holds one count of this clone. V is TRBV6-5 and J is TRBJ2-2; possibly TRBD1 for D (5 bases). CDR1 and CDR2 (germline): MNHEY, SVGAGI. The CDR3 runs 13 residues. The germline V and J ends were trimmed by 5 bases and 4 bases, with 8 bases remaining between them. The CDR3 sequence is CASSPQGTGELFF. Written as DNA, the CDR3 is TGTGCCAGCAGTCCTCAGGGCACCGGGGAGCTGTTTTTT.

The genes are TRBV18 and TRBJ1-2; D might be TRBD1 (5 bases). The germline gives CDR1 KGHSH, CDR2 LQKENI. V lost 6 bases and J lost 2, with 13 bases in between. The CDR3 is made up of 14 amino acids. Written as DNA, the CDR3 is TGTGCCAGCTCCCAAGGACAATCAAACTATGGCTACACCTTC. This gives the protein CASSQGQSNYGYTF.

The V call is TRBV19, the J call TRBJ1-2; 10 nucleotides agree with TRBD1. Trimming cost V 4 bases and J 7 bases; bases outside gene matches: 3. CDR3 length: 13 residues. Per the germline V gene, CDR1 is LNHDA and CDR2 is SQIVND (reference sequence). For the CDR3, the DNA is TGTGCCAGTAGTACCGGGACAGGGGTTGGCTACACCTTC. Residues: CASSTGTGVGYTF. The full variable domain, with the rest looked up from reference TRBV19 and TRBJ1-2, is DGGITQSPKYLFRKEGQNVTLSCEQNLNHDAMYWYRQDPGQGLRLIYYSQIVNDFQKGDIAEGYSVSREKKESFPLTVTSAQKNPTAFYLCASSTGTGVGYTFGSGTRLTVV.

The chain has TRBV4-2 and TRBJ2-3; D remains ambiguous. The CDR3 has 16 amino acids. Germline loops: CDR1 LGHNA, CDR2 YNFKEQ. Trimming left V 0 bases short and J 2 bases short, with 12 bases between. The CDR3 DNA follows: TGTGCCAGCAGCCAAGATCAGGCGGCAAACACAGATACGCAGTATTTT. Protein sequence: CASSQDQAANTDTQYF.

The chain uses TRBV28 and TRBJ1-2, with 7 nucleotides matching TRBD1. The ends lost 7 bases at V and 7 bases at J; junction bases unmatched: 9. There are 13 residues in the CDR3. Germline CDR1 reads MDHEN; CDR2 reads SYDVKM. This CDR3 is CASILSGGGGYTF. CDR3 coding DNA: TGTGCCAGCATCCTATCAGGGGGAGGTGGCTACACCTTC.

The V gene is TRBV7-3, the J gene TRBJ2-3, with 12 positions matching TRBD2. Germline-derived CDR1 and CDR2 are SGHTA and FQGTGA. J lost 5 bases, V lost 5 bases, and 8 bases had no gene match. The CDR3 consists of 16 residues. This CDR3 is CASSQLAGGVGDTQYF. CDR3 nucleotide sequence: TGTGCCAGCAGCCAACTAGCGGGGGGCGTCGGAGATACGCAGTATTTT.

The J gene is TRBJ2-7, the V gene TRBV28, with TRBD1 matching over 8 bases. Germline CDR1 reads MDHEN; CDR2 reads SYDVKM. There are 12 residues in the CDR3. The trim removed 11 bases at V and 0 bases at J, leaving 3 bases unmatched. The CDR3 nucleotides read TGTGCCTCAGGGGGCGTCTCCTACGAGCAGTACTTC. Translating it yields CASGGVSYEQYF.